This T cell receptor (beta chain) was captured by sequencing in a study of blood T cell repertoires in COVID-19. For the study at large: Material from acute and convalescent COVID-19 was sourced from the United States, Italy and Spain. PBMCs, B-cell-depleted T cells, or T cells provided the cDNA or gDNA that made up the material.

This CDR3 comprises 13 residues. Germline CDR1 is MNHEY and CDR2 is SVGAGI. With V trimmed by 8 bases and J by 7 bases, 4 bases remained unmatched. Under the authors' procedure: Nucleated cell counts were estimated from reference gene primer amplification. TCRdb keeps only in-frame clones here, not all; method: immunoSEQ multiplex PCR. From that table come the V and J calls and clone size; the DNA was used to work out D and trimming. The table has around 300,000 clones, roughly nine tenths seen once. The count of this clone is one. The sample comprised peripheral blood. The source of this sequence is a man between 45 and 60 years old with acute or convalescent COVID-19. The chain has TRBV6-5 and TRBJ1-5; 11 nucleotides agree with TRBD1. The CDR3 sequence is CASGGTGGQPQHF. The CDR3 nucleotides are TGTGCCAGCGGGGGGACAGGGGGGCAGCCCCAGCATTTT.